A selection of T cell receptor beta chains follows, all from one sample in a study of monozygotic twins with cystic fibrosis. Assay: immunoSEQ multiplex PCR; the TCRdb copy retains only in-frame clones and omits some. The table has under 40,000 clones, roughly 96% seen once. The sequenced sample was blood. The source is a girl under 10 years old with cystic fibrosis. Each CDR3 is given with its conserved first and last residue. A D gene is named only where the DNA matches it firmly. Expanded clones are given a class, and other clones once, few, many or no size at all.

CDR3aa: CAWVLAGDNEQFF
CDR3nt: TGTGCCTGGGTCCTCGCGGGGGACAATGAGCAGTTCTTC
d_gene: TRBD2
v_gene: TRBV30
j_gene: TRBJ2-1
abundance: NA

CDR3aa: CASSPRDSSYEQYF
CDR3nt: TGTGCCAGCAGCCCGAGGGACAGCTCCTACGAGCAGTACTTC
d_gene: TRBD1
v_gene: TRBV4-2
j_gene: TRBJ2-7
abundance: NA

CDR3aa: CSVERGTNTEAFF
CDR3nt: TGCAGCGTTGAACGAGGTACGAACACTGAAGCTTTCTTT
d_gene: NA
v_gene: TRBV29-1
j_gene: TRBJ1-1
abundance: few

CDR3aa: CASSVGGRLSTDTQYF
CDR3nt: TGTGCCAGCAGCGTAGGAGGGAGACTTAGCACAGATACGCAGTATTTT
d_gene: NA
v_gene: TRBV9
j_gene: TRBJ2-3
abundance: NA

CDR3aa: CASSVEGLAPDTQYF
CDR3nt: TGTGCCAGCAGCGTAGAGGGACTAGCGCCCGATACGCAGTATTTT
d_gene: TRBD2
v_gene: TRBV9
j_gene: TRBJ2-3
abundance: NA

CDR3aa: CASSRDTGEIGAFF
CDR3nt: TGCGCCAGCAGCCGGGACACGGGGGAGATCGGAGCTTTCTTT
d_gene: NA
v_gene: TRBV5-1
j_gene: TRBJ1-1
abundance: NA

CDR3aa: CASSLVTRAVLNTGELFF
CDR3nt: TGTGCCAGCAGCTTAGTCACAAGGGCGGTACTGAACACCGGGGAGCTGTTTTTT
d_gene: NA
v_gene: TRBV7-6
j_gene: TRBJ2-2
abundance: NA

CDR3aa: CASSPGRLAGSTDTQYF
CDR3nt: TGTGCCAGCAGCCCCGGGAGGCTAGCGGGGAGCACAGATACGCAGTATTTT
d_gene: TRBD2
v_gene: TRBV7-8
j_gene: TRBJ2-3
abundance: NA

CDR3aa: CASSLARDTANYGYTF
CDR3nt: TGTGCCAGCAGCTTAGCGAGGGACACGGCTAACTATGGCTACACCTTC
d_gene: NA
v_gene: TRBV7-8
j_gene: TRBJ1-2
abundance: NA

CDR3aa: CASSQDVTMQFF
CDR3nt: TGTGCCAGCAGCCAAGACGTGACTATGCAGTTCTTC
d_gene: NA
v_gene: TRBV7-9
j_gene: TRBJ2-1
abundance: once

CDR3aa: CASSVGVTEAFF
CDR3nt: TGTGCCAGTAGTGTTGGGGTCACTGAAGCTTTCTTT
d_gene: NA
v_gene: TRBV19
j_gene: TRBJ1-1
abundance: few

CDR3aa: CASSRILYRRASGDNEQFF
CDR3nt: TGTGCCAGCTCACGGATCCTATACCGACGGGCTAGCGGTGACAATGAGCAGTTCTTC
d_gene: TRBD2
v_gene: TRBV18
j_gene: TRBJ2-1
abundance: NA

CDR3aa: CASGTENSEAFF
CDR3nt: TGTGCCAGCGGCACAGAAAACTCTGAAGCTTTCTTT
d_gene: NA
v_gene: TRBV7-9
j_gene: TRBJ1-1
abundance: NA

CDR3aa: CASSLLGREQYF
CDR3nt: TGTGCCAGCAGTTTGTTAGGTCGCGAGCAGTACTTC
d_gene: NA
v_gene: TRBV28
j_gene: TRBJ2-7
abundance: NA

CDR3aa: CASSFPGQTTNQYF
CDR3nt: TGTGCCAGCAGTTTCCCGGGCCAGACTACGAATCAGTACTTC
d_gene: NA
v_gene: TRBV14
j_gene: TRBJ2-7
abundance: NA

CDR3aa: CASWQEVGELFF
CDR3nt: TGTGCCTCTTGGCAGGAAGTCGGGGAGCTGTTTTTT
d_gene: NA
v_gene: TRBV30
j_gene: TRBJ2-2
abundance: NA

CDR3aa: CASSVGASGSGNEQFF
CDR3nt: TGTGCCAGCAGCGTAGGAGCTAGCGGGAGTGGCAATGAGCAGTTCTTC
d_gene: TRBD2
v_gene: TRBV9
j_gene: TRBJ2-1
abundance: NA

CDR3aa: CASSWVGTEAFF
CDR3nt: TGTGCCAGCAGCTGGGTGGGCACTGAAGCTTTCTTT
d_gene: NA
v_gene: TRBV5-6
j_gene: TRBJ1-1
abundance: NA

CDR3aa: CSAAALGEQYF
CDR3nt: TGCAGTGCCGCCGCCCTCGGCGAGCAGTACTTC
d_gene: NA
v_gene: TRBV20-1
j_gene: TRBJ2-7
abundance: NA

CDR3aa: CASNMGTGSPQYF
CDR3nt: TGTGCCAGCAACATGGGGACTGGCTCACCGCAGTACTTC
d_gene: NA
v_gene: TRBV5-6
j_gene: TRBJ2-7
abundance: NA

CDR3aa: CASSSSVETQYF
CDR3nt: TGCGCCAGCAGTTCTAGCGTCGAGACCCAGTACTTC
d_gene: NA
v_gene: TRBV10-2
j_gene: TRBJ2-5
abundance: NA

CDR3aa: CASSPSHQREQYF
CDR3nt: TGTGCCAGTAGTCCCAGTCACCAGAGGGAGCAGTACTTC
d_gene: NA
v_gene: TRBV19
j_gene: TRBJ2-7
abundance: NA

CDR3aa: CASSEGAYYEQYF
CDR3nt: TGTGCCAGCAGTGAAGGGGCCTACTACGAGCAGTACTTC
d_gene: NA
v_gene: TRBV6-1
j_gene: TRBJ2-7
abundance: NA

CDR3aa: CASSNSGRGAYEQYF
CDR3nt: TGTGCCAGCAGTAACAGCGGGAGGGGGGCCTACGAGCAGTACTTC
d_gene: TRBD2
v_gene: TRBV6-6
j_gene: TRBJ2-7
abundance: once

CDR3aa: CATRDRFGNQPQHF
CDR3nt: TGTGCCACCAGGGACAGATTTGGGAATCAGCCCCAGCATTTT
d_gene: TRBD1
v_gene: TRBV19
j_gene: TRBJ1-5
abundance: NA

CDR3aa: CASSGPGPHPEAFF
CDR3nt: TGTGCCAGCAGCGGACCGGGACCTCACCCTGAGGCTTTCTTT
d_gene: NA
v_gene: TRBV7-9
j_gene: TRBJ1-1
abundance: NA

CDR3aa: CASSLLGGELFF
CDR3nt: TGTGCCAGCAGTCTTTTGGGCGGGGAGCTGTTTTTT
d_gene: NA
v_gene: TRBV6-5
j_gene: TRBJ2-2
abundance: NA